The rows below give T cell receptor beta chains drawn from one sample of a study of blood T cell repertoires in COVID-19. Data came from immunoSEQ multiplex PCR; TCRdb stores just in-frame clones and leaves some out. The sample has a few hundred thousand clones; about nine tenths are singletons. Sequenced: peripheral blood. The receptors originated from a woman aged 45-65 years who had recovered from COVID-19. Both conserved end residues are part of each CDR3. A D gene is named only where the DNA matches it firmly. Clone size is not always given. Where it is, it says once, few, many or a class for expanded clones.

D gene: NA
V gene: TRBV5-6
J gene: TRBJ1-2
clone size: NA
CDR3 protein: CASSLVREGNYGYTF
CDR3 DNA: TGTGCCAGCAGCTTGGTCCGGGAGGGTAACTATGGCTACACCTTC

D gene: TRBD2
V gene: TRBV5-4
J gene: TRBJ2-7
clone size: NA
CDR3 protein: CASSSAGGNYEQYF
CDR3 DNA: TGTGCCAGCAGCTCGGCGGGGGGCAACTACGAGCAGTACTTC

D gene: NA
V gene: TRBV5-6
J gene: TRBJ2-7
clone size: NA
CDR3 protein: CASSLPAPDTYYEQYF
CDR3 DNA: TGTGCCAGCAGCTTGCCTGCACCGGACACCTACTACGAGCAGTACTTC

D gene: TRBD1
V gene: TRBV24-1
J gene: TRBJ1-1
clone size: NA
CDR3 protein: CATSDSTGGGAFF
CDR3 DNA: TGTGCCACCAGTGACTCTACAGGGGGCGGGGCTTTCTTT

D gene: NA
V gene: TRBV27
J gene: TRBJ1-1
clone size: NA
CDR3 protein: CASSSNRVFSRVSEAFF
CDR3 DNA: TGTGCCAGCAGTAGCAACAGGGTGTTCTCCCGGGTCTCTGAAGCTTTCTTT

D gene: TRBD1
V gene: TRBV9
J gene: TRBJ2-1
clone size: NA
CDR3 protein: CASSVGGTGGSSYNEQFF
CDR3 DNA: TGTGCCAGCAGCGTAGGGGGGACAGGGGGTAGCTCCTACAATGAGCAGTTCTTC

D gene: NA
V gene: TRBV9
J gene: TRBJ1-5
clone size: NA
CDR3 protein: CASSVGPGNSNQPQHF
CDR3 DNA: TGTGCCAGCAGCGTAGGTCCGGGAAACAGCAATCAGCCCCAGCATTTT

D gene: TRBD1
V gene: TRBV2
J gene: TRBJ2-3
clone size: NA
CDR3 protein: CASSIQGTSTDTQYF
CDR3 DNA: TGTGCCAGCAGCATACAGGGGACCAGCACAGATACGCAGTATTTT

D gene: NA
V gene: TRBV7-6
J gene: TRBJ1-1
clone size: once
CDR3 protein: CASSLEWGQGTFF
CDR3 DNA: NA

D gene: NA
V gene: TRBV28
J gene: TRBJ1-1
clone size: NA
CDR3 protein: CASSSPWGGVNTEAFF
CDR3 DNA: TGTGCCAGCAGTTCCCCCTGGGGAGGGGTGAACACTGAAGCTTTCTTT

D gene: TRBD1
V gene: TRBV9
J gene: TRBJ1-3
clone size: NA
CDR3 protein: CASRDRAGNTIYF
CDR3 DNA: TGTGCCAGCCGCGACAGGGCTGGAAACACCATATATTTT

D gene: NA
V gene: TRBV7-2
J gene: TRBJ1-6
clone size: NA
CDR3 protein: CASSGSGPGVGSPLHF
CDR3 DNA: TGTGCCAGCAGCGGCAGCGGTCCGGGAGTGGGATCACCCCTCCACTTT

D gene: TRBD2
V gene: TRBV12-3/TRBV12-4
J gene: TRBJ2-1
clone size: NA
CDR3 protein: CASSWGLAYEQFF
CDR3 DNA: TGTGCCAGCAGTTGGGGACTAGCGTATGAGCAGTTCTTC

D gene: NA
V gene: TRBV5-6
J gene: TRBJ2-5
clone size: NA
CDR3 protein: CASSPTDQETQYF
CDR3 DNA: TGTGCCAGCAGCCCGACAGACCAAGAGACCCAGTACTTC

D gene: NA
V gene: TRBV5-6
J gene: TRBJ1-4
clone size: NA
CDR3 protein: CASSLDSLGLNEKLFF
CDR3 DNA: TGTGCCAGCAGCTTGGACAGCCTGGGTCTTAATGAAAAACTGTTTTTT

D gene: TRBD2
V gene: TRBV5-1
J gene: TRBJ2-7
clone size: once
CDR3 protein: CASSLGLAGAIFYEQYF
CDR3 DNA: TGCGCCAGCAGCTTGGGACTAGCGGGAGCGATATTCTACGAGCAGTACTTC

D gene: TRBD2
V gene: TRBV19
J gene: TRBJ2-5
clone size: NA
CDR3 protein: CASSIVGTTETQYF
CDR3 DNA: TGTGCCAGTAGTATAGTAGGGACTACAGAGACCCAGTACTTC

D gene: NA
V gene: TRBV28
J gene: TRBJ1-5
clone size: NA
CDR3 protein: CASSLFGQPQHF
CDR3 DNA: TGTGCCAGCAGTTTATTCGGTCAGCCCCAGCATTTT

D gene: NA
V gene: TRBV30
J gene: TRBJ2-7
clone size: NA
CDR3 protein: CAWSVPPSGQYF
CDR3 DNA: TGTGCCTGGAGTGTCCCCCCGTCGGGGCAGTACTTC

D gene: TRBD1
V gene: TRBV7-8
J gene: TRBJ2-7
clone size: NA
CDR3 protein: CASSRDRVNYEQYF
CDR3 DNA: TGTGCCAGCAGCCGTGACAGGGTGAACTACGAGCAGTACTTC

D gene: NA
V gene: TRBV7-3
J gene: TRBJ2-3
clone size: NA
CDR3 protein: CASSPFPGDTQYF
CDR3 DNA: TGTGCCAGCAGCCCCTTTCCGGGAGATACGCAGTATTTT

D gene: TRBD1
V gene: TRBV6-5
J gene: TRBJ2-5
clone size: NA
CDR3 protein: CASSSGQVPNQETQYF
CDR3 DNA: TGTGCCAGCAGTTCCGGACAGGTGCCCAACCAAGAGACCCAGTACTTC

D gene: TRBD2
V gene: TRBV11-2
J gene: TRBJ2-3
clone size: NA
CDR3 protein: CASSLWGGGTDTQYF
CDR3 DNA: TGTGCCAGCAGCTTATGGGGGGGAGGGACAGATACGCAGTATTTT

D gene: TRBD1
V gene: TRBV2
J gene: TRBJ1-2
clone size: NA
CDR3 protein: CASVKGGGSTGYGYTF
CDR3 DNA: TGTGCCAGCGTGAAAGGGGGCGGCTCTACTGGGTATGGCTACACCTTC

D gene: NA
V gene: TRBV28
J gene: TRBJ1-2
clone size: few
CDR3 protein: CASSGPFYYGYTF
CDR3 DNA: TGTGCCAGTTCCGGTCCTTTTTACTATGGCTACACCTTC

D gene: NA
V gene: TRBV29-1
J gene: TRBJ2-7
clone size: NA
CDR3 protein: CSVVPRDSYEQYF
CDR3 DNA: TGCAGCGTTGTCCCCCGGGACTCCTACGAGCAGTACTTC

D gene: NA
V gene: TRBV2
J gene: TRBJ1-4
clone size: NA
CDR3 protein: CASSAPGQRDEKLFF
CDR3 DNA: TGTGCCAGCAGTGCGCCGGGACAAAGGGATGAAAAACTGTTTTTT

D gene: NA
V gene: TRBV28
J gene: TRBJ2-5
clone size: NA
CDR3 protein: CASRRTAQETQYF
CDR3 DNA: TGTGCCAGCAGGAGGACAGCCCAAGAGACCCAGTACTTC

D gene: NA
V gene: TRBV12-3/TRBV12-4
J gene: TRBJ1-2
clone size: NA
CDR3 protein: CASKRVAGGYTF
CDR3 DNA: TGTGCCAGCAAGAGGGTGGCGGGCGGCTACACCTTC

D gene: NA
V gene: TRBV10-3
J gene: TRBJ2-7
clone size: once
CDR3 protein: CAIIPGGAPYEQYF
CDR3 DNA: TGTGCCATCATTCCAGGCGGGGCCCCCTACGAGCAGTACTTC

D gene: NA
V gene: TRBV11-2
J gene: TRBJ1-3
clone size: NA
CDR3 protein: CASSPGASGNTIYF
CDR3 DNA: TGTGCCAGCAGTCCAGGGGCCTCTGGAAACACCATATATTTT

D gene: TRBD1
V gene: TRBV30
J gene: TRBJ1-2
clone size: NA
CDR3 protein: CAWGTGDGGYTF
CDR3 DNA: TGTGCCTGGGGTACAGGGGATGGTGGCTACACCTTC

D gene: TRBD2
V gene: TRBV6-6
J gene: TRBJ2-7
clone size: NA
CDR3 protein: CASSILGREGLYEQYF
CDR3 DNA: TGTGCCAGCAGCATCCTAGGGCGGGAGGGCCTCTACGAGCAGTACTTC

D gene: NA
V gene: TRBV27
J gene: TRBJ2-7
clone size: NA
CDR3 protein: CASGVGGLSYEQYF
CDR3 DNA: TGTGCCAGCGGGGTGGGAGGTTTATCCTACGAGCAGTACTTC

D gene: NA
V gene: TRBV5-1
J gene: TRBJ1-1
clone size: once
CDR3 protein: CASSPESLTNTEAFF
CDR3 DNA: TGCGCCAGCAGCCCGGAGAGTCTAACTAACACTGAAGCTTTCTTT

D gene: TRBD1
V gene: TRBV2
J gene: TRBJ1-5
clone size: few
CDR3 protein: CASTWDSLNQPQHF
CDR3 DNA: TGTGCCAGCACGTGGGACAGCCTCAATCAGCCCCAGCATTTT

D gene: TRBD1
V gene: TRBV13
J gene: TRBJ2-7
clone size: NA
CDR3 protein: CASSDREMYEQYF
CDR3 DNA: TGTGCCAGCAGCGACAGGGAGATGTACGAGCAGTACTTC

D gene: TRBD1
V gene: TRBV18
J gene: TRBJ2-1
clone size: few
CDR3 protein: CASSPLTGVGNEQFF
CDR3 DNA: TGTGCCAGCTCACCACTGACAGGGGTGGGCAATGAGCAGTTCTTC

D gene: NA
V gene: TRBV30
J gene: TRBJ1-3
clone size: NA
CDR3 protein: CAWSVRGNTIYF
CDR3 DNA: TGTGCCTGGAGCGTCCGGGGGAACACCATATATTTT

D gene: NA
V gene: TRBV7-9
J gene: TRBJ2-5
clone size: NA
CDR3 protein: CASSSGHRQETQYF
CDR3 DNA: TGTGCCAGCAGCTCGGGACATCGTCAAGAGACCCAGTACTTC

D gene: NA
V gene: TRBV6-5
J gene: TRBJ1-5
clone size: NA
CDR3 protein: CASSYGGDNQPQHF
CDR3 DNA: TGTGCCAGCAGTTACGGGGGGGACAATCAGCCCCAGCATTTT

D gene: NA
V gene: TRBV7-2
J gene: TRBJ1-1
clone size: once
CDR3 protein: CASSFLPGHTEAFF
CDR3 DNA: TGTGCCAGCAGCTTCCTCCCAGGGCACACTGAAGCTTTCTTT

D gene: NA
V gene: TRBV19
J gene: TRBJ1-2
clone size: once
CDR3 protein: CASTHRGSGYTF
CDR3 DNA: TGTGCCAGTACCCACAGAGGGTCTGGCTACACCTTC

D gene: NA
V gene: TRBV3-1/TRBV3-2
J gene: TRBJ1-1
clone size: once
CDR3 protein: CASSHSGRDGEAFF
CDR3 DNA: TGTGCCAGCAGCCATTCCGGGAGGGACGGTGAAGCTTTCTTT

D gene: NA
V gene: TRBV27
J gene: TRBJ2-2
clone size: NA
CDR3 protein: CASSLQGPGTDTGELFF
CDR3 DNA: TGTGCCAGCAGTTTACAGGGCCCGGGTACGGACACCGGGGAGCTGTTTTTT

D gene: NA
V gene: TRBV6-5
J gene: TRBJ2-7
clone size: NA
CDR3 protein: CASSYTGSEQYF
CDR3 DNA: TGTGCCAGCAGTTACACGGGGAGCGAGCAGTACTTC

D gene: TRBD1
V gene: TRBV9
J gene: TRBJ2-3
clone size: NA
CDR3 protein: CASSHGTDSTDTQYF
CDR3 DNA: TGTGCCAGCAGCCACGGGACAGACAGCACAGATACGCAGTATTTT

D gene: NA
V gene: TRBV12-3/TRBV12-4
J gene: TRBJ2-1
clone size: NA
CDR3 protein: CASNRGNEQFF
CDR3 DNA: TGTGCCAGCAACCGGGGGAATGAGCAGTTCTTC

D gene: TRBD1
V gene: TRBV18
J gene: TRBJ1-5
clone size: once
CDR3 protein: CASSGTGGNQPQHF
CDR3 DNA: TGTGCCAGCTCCGGGACAGGGGGCAATCAGCCCCAGCATTTT

D gene: NA
V gene: TRBV11-2
J gene: TRBJ1-1
clone size: NA
CDR3 protein: CASSLQWGETNTEAFF
CDR3 DNA: TGTGCCAGCAGCTTACAGTGGGGCGAAACGAACACTGAAGCTTTCTTT

D gene: TRBD1
V gene: TRBV27
J gene: TRBJ2-2
clone size: NA
CDR3 protein: CASSLGQSGELFF
CDR3 DNA: TGTGCCAGCAGTTTGGGACAGTCCGGGGAGCTGTTTTTT

D gene: NA
V gene: TRBV18
J gene: TRBJ1-1
clone size: NA
CDR3 protein: CASSPRDMNTEAFF
CDR3 DNA: TGTGCCAGCTCACCAAGGGACATGAACACTGAAGCTTTCTTT

D gene: TRBD1
V gene: TRBV18
J gene: TRBJ1-1
clone size: NA
CDR3 protein: CASSATGREAFF
CDR3 DNA: TGTGCCAGCTCAGCGACAGGGCGTGAAGCTTTCTTT

D gene: TRBD2
V gene: TRBV5-1
J gene: TRBJ2-3
clone size: NA
CDR3 protein: CASSPSWSSGTTDTQYF
CDR3 DNA: TGCGCCAGCAGCCCCTCGTGGAGTAGCGGGACTACCGATACGCAGTATTTT